Below, 6 T cell receptor beta chains from the same sample are listed, as sequenced in a study of T cell responses to AZD1222 COVID-19 vaccine. Libraries were prepared by immunoSEQ multiplex PCR; TCRdb keeps only in-frame clonotypes and omits some of them. Of 150,000 to 200,000 clones listed, around 94% are singletons. The starting material was peripheral blood, obtained on day 0 of AZD1222 vaccination. Receptors were obtained from an adult in good health.

This sequence joins TRBV5-6 and TRBJ2-7, with D possibly TRBD1 on 5 matching bases. This CDR3 region has 14 residues. Germline CDR1 and CDR2: SGHDT and YYEEEE. Trimming shortened V by 2 bases and J by 3 bases, and 12 bases separated the two germline ends. CDR3 sequence: CASSLRQTFYEQYF. The CDR3 DNA sequence: TGTGCCAGCAGCTTAAGACAGACCTTCTACGAGCAGTACTTC. The complete variable domain, with remaining parts taken from reference TRBV5-6 and TRBJ2-7, reads DAGVTQSPTHLIKTRGQQVTLRCSPKSGHDTVSWYQQALGQGPQFIFQYYEEEERQRGNFPDRFSGHQFPNYSSELNVNALLLGDSALYLCASSLRQTFYEQYFGPGTRLTVT.

CDR3 sequence: CASSNTGGNQPQHF. CDR3 in DNA: TGCGCCAGCAGCAACACAGGGGGCAATCAGCCCCAGCATTTT. This chain connects TRBV4-1 to TRBJ1-5; 7 positions agree with TRBD1. The length of the CDR3 is 14 residues. Trimming removed 5 bases from V and 2 bases from J; junction bases left unmatched: 3. From germline, CDR1 is MGHRA and CDR2 YSYEKL.

This sequence joins TRBV29-1 and TRBJ1-1; D remains ambiguous. The CDR3 consists of 13 residues. Per germline, CDR1 SQVTM and CDR2 ANQGSEA. V was pared by 1 base and J by 4 bases, with 10 bases between. CDR3 coding DNA: TGCAGCGTTGAAGGCGCGGGAGGCACTGAAGCTTTCTTT. Translating gives CSVEGAGGTEAFF.

J is TRBJ2-7 and V is TRBV10-1; 7 positions match TRBD1. The CDR3 sequence is 16 residues long. V gave up 4 bases and J gave up 1 base; unmatched junction bases: 10. The germline CDR1 and CDR2 sequences are WNHNN and SYGVQD (reference sequence). This CDR3 is CASSATDRTKSYEQYF. The CDR3, as DNA: TGCGCCAGCAGTGCGACGGACAGGACGAAATCCTACGAGCAGTACTTC.

J is TRBJ1-2 and V is TRBV5-1; 7 positions agree with TRBD1. Trimming took 3 bases from V and 5 from J; bases not matched to a gene: 13. The CDR3 loop spans 16 amino acids. CDR1 SGHRS and CDR2 YFSETQ come from the germline V gene. CDR3 loop: CASSSTTTGQLYGYTF. The CDR3 DNA is TGCGCCAGCAGCTCCACGACAACGGGACAGCTTTATGGCTACACCTTC.

The chain has TRBV12-5 and TRBJ2-7; no reliable D call. V dropped 2 bases and J dropped 2 bases, with 4 bases sitting between them. Germline V gene sequence: CDR1 LGHNT, CDR2 FRNRAP. The CDR3 loop spans 12 amino acids. DNA for the CDR3: TGTGCTAGTGGTTTGCCCCCCTACGAGCAGTACTTC. It codes for CASGLPPYEQYF.